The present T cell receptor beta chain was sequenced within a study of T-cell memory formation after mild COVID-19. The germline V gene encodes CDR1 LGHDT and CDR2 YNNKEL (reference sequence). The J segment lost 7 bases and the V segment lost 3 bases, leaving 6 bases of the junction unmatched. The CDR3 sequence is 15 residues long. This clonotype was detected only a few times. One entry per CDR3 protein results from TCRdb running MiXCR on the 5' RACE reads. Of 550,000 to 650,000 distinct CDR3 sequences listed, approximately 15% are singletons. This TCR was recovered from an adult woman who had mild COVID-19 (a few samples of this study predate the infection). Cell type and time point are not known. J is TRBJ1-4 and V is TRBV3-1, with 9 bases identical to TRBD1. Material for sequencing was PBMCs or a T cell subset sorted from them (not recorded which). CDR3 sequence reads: CASSHRQGGSEKLFF. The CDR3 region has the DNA TGTGCCAGCAGCCACAGACAGGGGGGGAGTGAAAAACTGTTTTTT.